Listed here are 20 T cell receptor beta chains from one sample, sequenced in a study of memory CD4+ T cells and cytomegalovirus serostatus (dated by TCRdb to between 2017 and 2020). Library creation used the immunoSEQ multiplex PCR assay. In TCRdb, the immuneACCESS table is reduced to in-frame sequences with V and J assigned. These tables do not hold every clone; where another copy was compared, an unresolved V gene accounts for under half, and the others remain unexplained. The sample table shows approximately 41,000 clones, and over 60% are seen once. 5% to 7% of the sample lies in the top ten. A FACSAria II was used to sort memory CD4+ T cells, defined as single viable CD3+CD4+CD8-CD45RO+ cells. Sequenced material: memory CD4+ T cells from blood. All receptors derive from an adult in good health and CMV-seronegative.

This clone was found a few times. The CDR3 loop reads CAWSGGQLPGNTIYF. As DNA, the CDR3 is TGTGCCTGGAGTGGCGGGCAGCTCCCTGGAAACACCATATATTTT. V gene TRBV30 combines with J gene TRBJ1-3; the D is unclear. Germline loops: CDR1 GTSNPN, CDR2 SVGIG (reference sequence). The CDR3 runs to 15 residues. V shed 1 base and J shed 2 bases, with 12 bases lying between them.

This chain uses TRBV7-2 with TRBJ2-5; 8 positions agree with TRBD2. This CDR3 is built from 15 residues. Germline CDR1 is SGHTA and CDR2 is FQGNSA. With V trimmed by 3 bases and J by 5 bases, 8 bases remained unmatched. The CDR3 loop reads CASSFAGGRGETQYF. In DNA, the CDR3 is TGTGCCAGCAGCTTTGCGGGAGGTCGGGGGGAGACCCAGTACTTC.

This clone was seen only a few times. This chain uses TRBV27 with TRBJ1-2; tentatively, D is TRBD1 (6 bases). This CDR3 is built from 13 residues. V was cut by 2 bases and J by 4 bases, with 8 bases left in between. The germline gives CDR1 MNHEY, CDR2 SMNVEV (reference sequence). The CDR3 DNA is TGTGCCAGCAGTTTAGTAGGGGGCTATGGCTACACCTTC. Amino acids: CASSLVGGYGYTF.

This chain connects TRBV15 to TRBJ2-1, with D unresolved. CDR3 length: 15 residues. CDR1 and CDR2 from the germline V gene are LNHNV and YYDKDF (reference sequence). V shed 0 bases and J shed 9 bases, with 15 bases lying between them. The CDR3 region has the DNA TGTGCCACCAGCAGAGACTGGGCAGGAGATCGTGAGCAGTTCTTC. Residues: CATSRDWAGDREQFF.

This clone was observed a handful of times. The V call is TRBV11-2, the J call TRBJ2-1; no definite D call. The germline V gene has CDR1 SGHAT and CDR2 FQNNGV. Trimming pared 1 base from V and 6 bases from J, leaving 10 bases between. The CDR3 loop spans 14 amino acids. The CDR3 nucleotides are TGTGCCAGCAGCTTAGGACCGAATAGCAATGAGCAGTTCTTC. It encodes CASSLGPNSNEQFF.

On this clone itself: This CDR3 is also generated by other DNA sequences in the sample. This chain connects TRBV5-1 to TRBJ1-2; 9 bases map to TRBD1. This CDR3 has 13 amino acids. Germline lookup yields CDR1 SGHRS and CDR2 YFSETQ. Losses at the gene ends were 4 bases for V and 5 bases for J; bases not matched to a gene: 3. CDR3 DNA sequence: TGCGCCAGCAGCCCGGGACAGGGATATGGCTACACCTTC. Protein: CASSPGQGYGYTF.

The chain couples TRBV9 to TRBJ2-7, with D maybe TRBD2 (6 bases). The V gene's germline CDR1 is SGDLS and CDR2 YYNGEE. The CDR3 runs 14 residues. Trimming took 0 bases from V and 3 from J, leaving 10 bases between them. CDR3 DNA sequence: TGTGCCAGCAGCGTAGATCATAGCGGCTACGAGCAGTACTTC. This gives the protein CASSVDHSGYEQYF.

V and J are TRBV11-2 and TRBJ1-1, with D hard to call. Looked up from germline, CDR1 is SGHAT and CDR2 is FQNNGV. This CDR3 region has 14 residues. V shed 5 bases and J shed 4 bases, with 14 bases lying between them. The CDR3 protein is CASSNPGSFTEAFF. For the CDR3, the DNA is TGTGCCAGCAGCAACCCGGGATCTTTCACTGAAGCTTTCTTT.

The chain joins TRBV7-2 to TRBJ2-5; TRBD2 agrees at 8 bases. Germline V gives CDR1 SGHTA, CDR2 FQGNSA. V gave up 5 bases and J gave up 5 bases; unmatched junction bases: 10. The length of the CDR3 is 15 residues. This CDR3 is CASSVTGTRPETQYF. The DNA for the CDR3 is TGTGCCAGCAGCGTTACCGGGACTAGACCTGAGACCCAGTACTTC.

The chain uses TRBV7-2 and TRBJ1-5; no clear D. This CDR3 region has 13 residues. Trimming left V 5 bases short and J 4 bases short, with 9 bases between. Germline V gene lookup returns CDR1 SGHTA and CDR2 FQGNSA. This CDR3 reads CASSLMGNQPQHF. The CDR3 bases are TGTGCCAGCAGCCTTATGGGGAATCAGCCCCAGCATTTT.

The CDR3 here is CASSPGQGYEQYF. In DNA form, the CDR3 reads TGTGCCAGCAGCCCCGGACAGGGCTACGAGCAGTACTTC. The genes are TRBV28 and TRBJ2-7; 8 nucleotides agree with TRBD1. With V trimmed by 6 bases and J by 3 bases, 4 bases remained unmatched. The germline gives CDR1 MDHEN, CDR2 SYDVKM. This CDR3 spans 13 amino acids. Variable domain in full (rest from reference TRBV28 and TRBJ2-7): DVKVTQSSRYLVKRTGEKVFLECVQDMDHENMFWYRQDPGLGLRLIYFSYDVKMKEKGDIPEGYSVSREKKERFSLILESASTNQTSMYLCASSPGQGYEQYFGPGTRLTVT.

The chain has TRBV27 and TRBJ2-6; TRBD1 matches 11 bases. The J segment lost 0 bases and the V segment lost 3 bases, leaving 7 bases of the junction unmatched. The CDR3 covers 19 residues. Germline-derived CDR1 and CDR2 are MNHEY and SMNVEV (reference sequence). This CDR3 is CASSLGFGTGGSGANVLTF. The DNA for the CDR3 is TGTGCCAGCAGTTTGGGTTTCGGGACAGGGGGCTCTGGGGCCAACGTCCTGACTTTC.

The chain combines TRBV2 with TRBJ1-1, with D possibly matching TRBD1 (6 bases). The CDR3 has 16 amino acids. Trimming stripped 7 bases from V and 0 bases from J, with 18 bases between. Per the germline V gene, CDR1 is SNHLY and CDR2 is FYNNEI. CDR3 in DNA: TGTGCCAGCATGGAGCCTTACAGGGACATGAACACTGAAGCTTTCTTT. It specifies CASMEPYRDMNTEAFF.

This chain connects TRBV4-1 to TRBJ2-2; 16 nucleotides agree with TRBD2. Germline CDR1 and CDR2: MGHRA and YSYEKL. The trim removed 3 bases at V and 5 bases at J, leaving 6 bases unmatched. The CDR3 runs to 18 residues. The CDR3 coding sequence is TGCGCCAGCAGCCAGGGGACTAGCGGGAGGGCCGGGACCGGGGAGCTGTTTTTT. Protein product: CASSQGTSGRAGTGELFF.

The chain has TRBV5-1 and TRBJ2-3, with 7 bases lining up with TRBD2. The CDR3 is 16 amino acids. Germline V gene sequence: CDR1 SGHRS, CDR2 YFSETQ. The V segment lost 0 bases and the J segment 3 bases; nucleotides outside the gene matches: 7. The CDR3 DNA is TGCGCCAGCAGCTTGGGCGGCGGGAGATCAACAGATACGCAGTATTTT. This codes for CASSLGGGRSTDTQYF.

The chain is built from TRBV6-4 and TRBJ2-5; 7 bases are a match to TRBD1. In germline, CDR1 is MRHNA, CDR2 SNTAGT. There are 13 residues in the CDR3. J gave up 5 bases and V 5 bases, and 5 bases lay outside the gene matches. In DNA form, the CDR3 reads TGTGCCAGCAGTTCAGACAGGGATGAGACCCAGTACTTC. Translated: CASSSDRDETQYF.

The V and J genes are TRBV6-1 and TRBJ1-2; TRBD1 agrees at 9 bases. Germline CDR1 and CDR2: MNHNS and SASEGT. V lost 0 bases, J lost 11 bases, and 7 bases stayed unmatched. This CDR3 has 14 amino acids. The CDR3 here is CASSEARDRVFYTF. CDR3 sequence (DNA): TGTGCCAGCAGTGAAGCTAGGGACAGGGTTTTTTACACCTTC.

This clone showed up just a few times. The rearrangement joins TRBV28 to TRBJ1-5; possible D gene TRBD1, 5 bases. The length of the CDR3 is 18 residues. Germline CDR1 MDHEN, CDR2 SYDVKM. V lost 5 bases and J lost 2, with 22 bases in between. This chain's CDR3 is CASSQPLSTVLGNQPQHF. CDR3 nucleotides: TGTGCCAGCAGTCAGCCCCTATCGACAGTTCTGGGCAATCAGCCCCAGCATTTT.

V and J are TRBV28 and TRBJ2-3; D is possibly TRBD2 (7 bases). Germline CDR1 and CDR2: MDHEN and SYDVKM. The CDR3 covers 20 residues. V was cut by 7 bases and J by 0 bases, with 29 bases left in between. The CDR3: CASTQEGGLLALPSTDTQYF. The DNA of the CDR3 is TGTGCCAGCACCCAGGAGGGGGGGCTCCTTGCCCTACCGAGCACAGATACGCAGTATTTT.

The chain has TRBV11-2 and TRBJ2-1, with 7 bases matching TRBD1. Germline assignment: CDR1 SGHAT and CDR2 FQNNGV. The CDR3 has 13 residues. With 5 bases clipped from V and 10 bases from J, the junction kept 8 bases outside the gene matches. The CDR3 loop is CASSRDSLREQFF. CDR3 nucleotide sequence: TGTGCCAGCAGCCGGGACAGCCTTCGGGAGCAGTTCTTC. The full variable domain, with the rest looked up from reference TRBV11-2 and TRBJ2-1, is EAGVAQSPRYKIIEKRQSVAFWCNPISGHATLYWYQQILGQGPKLLIQFQNNGVVDDSQLPKDRFSAERLKGVDSTLKIQPAKLEDSAVYLCASSRDSLREQFFGPGTRLTVL.